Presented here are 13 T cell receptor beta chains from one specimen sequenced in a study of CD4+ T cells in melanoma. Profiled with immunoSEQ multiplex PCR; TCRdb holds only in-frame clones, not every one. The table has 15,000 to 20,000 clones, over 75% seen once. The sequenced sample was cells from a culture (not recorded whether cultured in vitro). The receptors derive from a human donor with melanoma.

The CDR3 loop reads CASSRSGKEKLFF. The CDR3 DNA follows: TGTGCCAGCAGTAGAAGTGGAAAAGAAAAACTGTTTTTT. The chain is built from TRBV27 and TRBJ1-4; D is undetermined. Germline CDR1 is MNHEY and CDR2 is SMNVEV (reference sequence). The CDR3 has 13 amino acids. Trimming took off 5 bases at V and 8 bases at J, with 12 bases between the two ends.

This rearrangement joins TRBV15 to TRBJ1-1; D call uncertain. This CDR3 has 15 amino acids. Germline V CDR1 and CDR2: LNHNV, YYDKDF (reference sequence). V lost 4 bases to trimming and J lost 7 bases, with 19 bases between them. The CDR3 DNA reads TGTGCCACCAGCACCTGGACTATTAGAGTATTTGAAGCTTTCTTT. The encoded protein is CATSTWTIRVFEAFF.

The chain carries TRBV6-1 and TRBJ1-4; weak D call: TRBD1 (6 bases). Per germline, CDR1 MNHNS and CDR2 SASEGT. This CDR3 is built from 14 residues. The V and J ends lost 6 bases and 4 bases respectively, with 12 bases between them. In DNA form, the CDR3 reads TGTGCCAGCAGGATCGACAGGAATAATGAAAAACTGTTTTTT. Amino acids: CASRIDRNNEKLFF.

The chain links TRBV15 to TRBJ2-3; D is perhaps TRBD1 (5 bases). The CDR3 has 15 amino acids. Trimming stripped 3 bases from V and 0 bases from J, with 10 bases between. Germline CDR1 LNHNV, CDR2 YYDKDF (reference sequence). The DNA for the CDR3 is TGTGCCACCAGCAGTACGACAGCTAGCACAGATACGCAGTATTTT. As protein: CATSSTTASTDTQYF. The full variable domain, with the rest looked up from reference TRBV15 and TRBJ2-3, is DAMVIQNPRYQVTQFGKPVTLSCSQTLNHNVMYWYQQKSSQAPKLLFHYYDKDFNNEADTPDNFQSRRPNTSFCFLDIRSPGLGDTAMYLCATSSTTASTDTQYFGPGTRLTVL.

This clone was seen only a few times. CDR3 amino acids: CASSPWEGSYNEQFF. CDR3 nucleotide sequence: TGTGCCAGCAGTCCCTGGGAGGGGTCCTACAATGAGCAGTTCTTC. The chain carries TRBV27 and TRBJ2-1; 7 nucleotides align to TRBD2. Trimming took 5 bases from V and 1 from J; bases not matched to a gene: 5. Germline-derived CDR1 and CDR2 are MNHEY and SMNVEV (reference sequence). CDR3 size: 15 residues.

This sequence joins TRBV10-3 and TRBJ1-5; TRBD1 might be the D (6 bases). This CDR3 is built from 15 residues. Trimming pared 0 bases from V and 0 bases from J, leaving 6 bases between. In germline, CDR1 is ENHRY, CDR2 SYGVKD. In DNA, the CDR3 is TGTGCCATCAGTGAGTCGGGACATAGCAATCAGCCCCAGCATTTT. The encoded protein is CAISESGHSNQPQHF.

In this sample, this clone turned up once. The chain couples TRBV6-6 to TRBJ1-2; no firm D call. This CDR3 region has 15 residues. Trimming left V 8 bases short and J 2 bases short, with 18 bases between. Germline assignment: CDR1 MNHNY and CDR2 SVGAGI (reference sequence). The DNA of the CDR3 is TGTGCCAGCCGACCGGAGGTGGGGAGGAACTATGGCTACACCTTC. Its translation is CASRPEVGRNYGYTF.

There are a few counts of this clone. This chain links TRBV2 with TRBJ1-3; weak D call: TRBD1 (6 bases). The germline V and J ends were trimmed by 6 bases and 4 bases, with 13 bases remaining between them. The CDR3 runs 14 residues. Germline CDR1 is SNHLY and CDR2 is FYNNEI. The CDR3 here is CASRLTGSGNTIYF. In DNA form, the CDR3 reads TGTGCCAGCAGGCTTACAGGGTCAGGAAACACCATATATTTT.

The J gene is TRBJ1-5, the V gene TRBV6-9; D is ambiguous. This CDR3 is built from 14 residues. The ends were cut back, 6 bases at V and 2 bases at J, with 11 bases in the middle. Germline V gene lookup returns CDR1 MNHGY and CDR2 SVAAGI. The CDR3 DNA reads TGTGCCAGCAGGAGGGTTGATGGCAATCAGCCCCAGCATTTT. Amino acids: CASRRVDGNQPQHF.

CDR3 sequence (DNA): TGTGCCATCAGTGAGATACAGGGGCACGATGAAAAACTGTTTTTT. Translated, it gives CAISEIQGHDEKLFF. The gene calls are TRBV10-3 and TRBJ1-4, with 7 bases matching TRBD1. CDR3 length: 15 residues. V trimming: 2 bases; J trimming: 6 bases; junction bases outside the gene matches: 6. From germline, CDR1 is ENHRY and CDR2 SYGVKD.

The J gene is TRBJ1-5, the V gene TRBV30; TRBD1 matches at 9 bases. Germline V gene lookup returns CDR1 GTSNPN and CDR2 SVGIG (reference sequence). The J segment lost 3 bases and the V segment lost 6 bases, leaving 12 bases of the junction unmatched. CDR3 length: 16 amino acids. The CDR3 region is CACSGGQGHPNQPQHF. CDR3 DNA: TGTGCCTGCTCAGGGGGACAGGGTCACCCCAATCAGCCCCAGCATTTT.

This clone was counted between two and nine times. The CDR3 DNA reads as TGTGCCAGCAGCTTGTCCGTCGGGGGGAGCTCCTACGAGCAGTACTTC. The encoded protein is CASSLSVGGSSYEQYF. V usage is TRBV5-4 and J usage is TRBJ2-7, with 7 bases fitting TRBD2. CDR1 is SGHNT, CDR2 YYREEE, per germline (reference sequence). V was clipped by 1 base and J by 0 bases; unmatched bases: 7. The CDR3 contains 16 residues.

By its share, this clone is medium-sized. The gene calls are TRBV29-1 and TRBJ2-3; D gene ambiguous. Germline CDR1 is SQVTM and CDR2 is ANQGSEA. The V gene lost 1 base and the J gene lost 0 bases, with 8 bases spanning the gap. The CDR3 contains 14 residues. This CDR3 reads CSVEVQLSTDTQYF. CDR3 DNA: TGCAGCGTTGAAGTGCAGTTAAGCACAGATACGCAGTATTTT.